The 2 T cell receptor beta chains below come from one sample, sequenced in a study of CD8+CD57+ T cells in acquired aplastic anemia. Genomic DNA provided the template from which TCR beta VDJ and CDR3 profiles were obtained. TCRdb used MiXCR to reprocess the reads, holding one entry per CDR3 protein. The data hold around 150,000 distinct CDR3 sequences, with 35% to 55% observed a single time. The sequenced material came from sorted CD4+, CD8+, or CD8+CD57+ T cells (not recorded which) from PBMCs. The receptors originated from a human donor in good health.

The CDR3 DNA is TGTGCCAGCAGGGGACTAGCGGAAATCTACGAGCAGTACTTC. The encoded protein is CASRGLAEIYEQYF. The chain links TRBV2 to TRBJ2-7; 11 bases map to TRBD2. There are 14 residues in the CDR3. Trimming removed 6 bases from V and 3 bases from J; junction bases left unmatched: 4. From germline, CDR1 is SNHLY and CDR2 FYNNEI.

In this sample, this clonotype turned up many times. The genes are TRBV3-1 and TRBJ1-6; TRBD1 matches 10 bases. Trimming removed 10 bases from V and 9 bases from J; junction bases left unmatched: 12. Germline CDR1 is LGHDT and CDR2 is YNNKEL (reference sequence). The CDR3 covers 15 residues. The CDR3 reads CATSPGGTGVSPLHF. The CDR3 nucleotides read TGTGCCACATCTCCGGGGGGGACAGGGGTTTCACCCCTCCACTTT. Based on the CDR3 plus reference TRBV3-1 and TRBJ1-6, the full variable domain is DTAVSQTPKYLVTQMGNDKSIKCEQNLGHDTMYWYKQDSKKFLKIMFSYNNKELIINETVPNRFSPKSPDKAHLNLHINSLELGDSAVYFCATSPGGTGVSPLHFGNGTRLTVT.